Listed below are T cell receptor beta chains from one sample, sequenced in a study of cytomegalovirus exposure and HLA in healthy donors. Profiled with immunoSEQ multiplex PCR; TCRdb holds only in-frame clones, not every one. The sample consists of just under 95,000 clones, over 75% of them appearing once. Sequencing was performed on PBMCs. The receptors were sampled from a man aged 45-65 years in good health and CMV-seropositive. The CDR3 runs from the conserved cysteine through the conserved F or W.

>TRBJ1-6|TRBV7-2
CASSLIQGDSPLHF
>TRBJ1-4|TRBV4-2
CASSQVAGTLNEKLFF
>TRBJ2-7|TRBV5-4
CASSPDRDYEQYF
>TRBJ1-5|TRBV6-1
CASSEARTGGGNQPQHF
>TRBJ2-3|TRBV4-3
CASSHPGVSRDTQYF
>TRBJ2-7|TRBV19
CASSIGSSYEQYF
>TRBJ2-5|TRBV13
CASSLENRVETQYF
>TRBJ1-4|TRBV6-1
CASSEMGQPNEKLFF
>TRBJ1-5|TRBV7-2
CASSLEGRSNQPQHF
>TRBJ2-3|TRBV7-2
CASSSMGGGNTDTQYF
>TRBJ1-5|TRBV23-1
CASSQSVRGNQPQHF